This is a list of T cell receptor beta chains from one sample in a study of vaccination and CD4 T cells after COVID-19. For these receptors, no antigen is known. TCRdb re-analysed the PCR reads in MiXCR, keeping a single row per CDR3 protein. The profile shows about 3,400 distinct CDR3 sequences, roughly a sixth of them singletons. Sequenced: CD4+ T cells from blood, cultured in vitro. These receptors all come from a human donor who had recovered from COVID-19. Each CDR3 is given without its conserved first and last residue. Expanded clones get a size class; other rows say once, few or many, or leave the size out.

cdr3_length,v_call,j_call,clone_size,cdr3_aa
14,TRBV5-1,TRBJ1-2,-,ASSSATGGANYGYT
12,TRBV7-8,TRBJ1-1,few,ASSPTPQGTEAF
15,TRBV6-2/TRBV6-3,TRBJ2-6,few,ASSPTSGVSGANVLT
13,TRBV19,TRBJ2-2,-,ASSKQGARTGELF
15,TRBV6-1,TRBJ2-7,-,ASSVSQASGGPYEQY
10,TRBV7-9,TRBJ2-7,-,ASSPSPYEQY
12,TRBV5-6,TRBJ1-1,-,ASRPIGGDTEAF
12,TRBV4-2,TRBJ1-2,few,ASSQEQGRYGYT
9,TRBV5-6,TRBJ2-5,-,ASSLEETQY
13,TRBV11-3,TRBJ2-5,-,ASSLGLTGEETQY
12,TRBV7-9,TRBJ1-2,-,ASSLAKGAGGYT
12,TRBV19,TRBJ1-5,-,ASSTKVGSQPQH
12,TRBV6-1,TRBJ2-5,-,ASSPRDGLETQY
11,TRBV6-1,TRBJ1-3,few,ASRGNSGNTIY
11,TRBV30,TRBJ1-2,few,AWSQQGSDGYT
13,TRBV6-5,TRBJ1-3,-,ASSYRVSSGNTIY
16,TRBV11-2,TRBJ1-6,few,ASSLGMGTGAYNSPLH
13,TRBV20-1,TRBJ1-4,medium-sized,SARRRGAPGEKLF
11,TRBV12-3/TRBV12-4,TRBJ2-2,-,ASSLTFTGELF
11,TRBV6-1,TRBJ2-7,few,ASNIPGTGEQY
14,TRBV6-1,TRBJ2-3,-,ASSETSGGPTDTQY
13,TRBV6-1,TRBJ1-1,medium-sized,ASKGSGGAATEAF
12,TRBV10-3,TRBJ1-5,medium-sized,AIRNTGGDQPQH
12,TRBV2,TRBJ1-5,medium-sized,ASSVGGRSQPQH
11,TRBV5-1,TRBJ1-2,medium-sized,ASSFDSGYGYT
12,TRBV5-4,TRBJ1-3,medium-sized,ASSPEGSGNTIY
12,TRBV29-1,TRBJ2-2,-,SVDLQGNTGELF
13,TRBV12-3/TRBV12-4,TRBJ2-3,-,ASSLGTDRTDTQY
13,TRBV10-3,TRBJ1-1,-,AIGLDRGYDTEAF
14,TRBV6-1,TRBJ1-1,medium-sized,ASTTTGGIRNTEAF
12,TRBV11-2,TRBJ1-6,-,ASSLGGQGSPLH
11,TRBV18,TRBJ2-1,few,ASSPPSRNEQF
12,TRBV5-1,TRBJ1-1,-,ASSSYVTNTEAF
13,TRBV19,TRBJ1-2,few,ASRFGGPSNYGYT
12,TRBV19,TRBJ1-2,few,ASSRTGSNYGYT
12,TRBV29-1,TRBJ2-3,few,SVDYGGGTDTQY
11,TRBV6-1,TRBJ1-2,-,ASRGTGAYDYT